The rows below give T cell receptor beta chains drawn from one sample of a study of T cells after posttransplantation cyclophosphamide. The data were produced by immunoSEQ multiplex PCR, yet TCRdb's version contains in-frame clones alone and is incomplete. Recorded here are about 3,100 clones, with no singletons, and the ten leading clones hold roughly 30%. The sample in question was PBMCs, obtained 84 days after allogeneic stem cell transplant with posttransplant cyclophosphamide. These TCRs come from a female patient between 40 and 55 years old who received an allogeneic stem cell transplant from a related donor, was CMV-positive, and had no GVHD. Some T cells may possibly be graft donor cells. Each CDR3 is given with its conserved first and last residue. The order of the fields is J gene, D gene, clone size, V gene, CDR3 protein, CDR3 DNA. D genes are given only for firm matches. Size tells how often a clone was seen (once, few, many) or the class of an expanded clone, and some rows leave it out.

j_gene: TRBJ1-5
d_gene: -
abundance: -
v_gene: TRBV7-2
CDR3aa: CASSLYRGNQPQHF
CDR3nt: TGTGCCAGCAGCTTATACAGGGGCAATCAGCCCCAGCATTTT

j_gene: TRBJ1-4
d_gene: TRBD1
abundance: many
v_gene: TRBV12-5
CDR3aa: CASGLGQGEGEKLFF
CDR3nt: TGTGCTAGTGGTTTGGGGCAGGGGGAAGGGGAAAAACTGTTTTTT

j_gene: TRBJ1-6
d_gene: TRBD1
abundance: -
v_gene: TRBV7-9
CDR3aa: CASSQPVRGQGVNSPLHF
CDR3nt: TGTGCCAGCAGCCAGCCCGTTAGAGGACAGGGGGTTAATTCACCCCTCCACTTT

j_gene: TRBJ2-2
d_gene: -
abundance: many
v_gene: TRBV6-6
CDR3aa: CASSSPGDTGELFF
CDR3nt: TGTGCCAGCAGTAGCCCCGGGGACACCGGGGAGCTGTTTTTT

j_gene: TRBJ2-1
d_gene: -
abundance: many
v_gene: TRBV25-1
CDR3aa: CASSESGDYNEQFF
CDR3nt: TGTGCCAGCAGTGAATCGGGTGATTACAATGAGCAGTTCTTC

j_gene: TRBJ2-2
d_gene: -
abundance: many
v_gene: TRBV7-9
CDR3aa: CASSLGGRRTGELFF
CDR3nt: TGTGCCAGCAGCTTAGGAGGCAGGAGGACCGGGGAGCTGTTTTTT

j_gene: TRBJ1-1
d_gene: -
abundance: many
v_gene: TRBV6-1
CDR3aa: CASGRDWNTEAFF
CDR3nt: TGTGCCAGCGGACGGGACTGGAACACTGAAGCTTTCTTT

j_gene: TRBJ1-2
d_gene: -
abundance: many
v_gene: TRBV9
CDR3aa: CASSVGADSESSGYTF
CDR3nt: TGTGCCAGCAGCGTAGGGGCGGACAGTGAATCCTCCGGCTACACCTTC

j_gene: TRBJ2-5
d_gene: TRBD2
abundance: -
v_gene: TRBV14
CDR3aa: CASSQEGGGQETQYF
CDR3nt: TGTGCCAGCAGCCAAGAAGGCGGGGGCCAAGAGACCCAGTACTTC

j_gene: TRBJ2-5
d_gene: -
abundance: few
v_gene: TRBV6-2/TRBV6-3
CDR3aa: CASSLIGGFQYF
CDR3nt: TGTGCCAGCAGTCTGATCGGGGGTTTCCAGTACTTC

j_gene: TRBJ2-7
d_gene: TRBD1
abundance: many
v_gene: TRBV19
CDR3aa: CASSRDRGDLREQYF
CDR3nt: TGTGCCAGTAGCCGGGACAGGGGTGACCTACGAGAGCAGTACTTC

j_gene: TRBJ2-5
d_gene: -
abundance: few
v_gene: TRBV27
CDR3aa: CASSLWGSRGNQETQYF
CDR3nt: TGTGCCAGCAGTTTATGGGGTTCTAGGGGGAATCAAGAGACCCAGTACTTC